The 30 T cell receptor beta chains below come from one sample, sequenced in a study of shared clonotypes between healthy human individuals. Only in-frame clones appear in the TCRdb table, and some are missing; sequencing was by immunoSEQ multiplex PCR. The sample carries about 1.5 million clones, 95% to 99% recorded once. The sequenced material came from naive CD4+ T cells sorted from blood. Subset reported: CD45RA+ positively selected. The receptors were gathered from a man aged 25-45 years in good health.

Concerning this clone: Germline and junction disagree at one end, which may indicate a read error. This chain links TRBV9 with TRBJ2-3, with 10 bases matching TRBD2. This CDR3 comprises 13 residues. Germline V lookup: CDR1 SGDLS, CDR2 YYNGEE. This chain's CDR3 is CASSVGLAGGFSF. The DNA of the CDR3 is TGTGCCAGCAGCGTAGGACTAGCGGGTGGTTTCTCGTTT.

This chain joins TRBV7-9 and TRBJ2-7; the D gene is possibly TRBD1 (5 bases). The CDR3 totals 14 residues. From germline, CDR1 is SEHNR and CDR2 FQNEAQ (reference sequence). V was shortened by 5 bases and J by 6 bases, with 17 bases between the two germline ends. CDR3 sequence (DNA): TGTGCCAGCAGCGAAGGGGTCTACGTCCTCGAGCAGTACTTC. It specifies CASSEGVYVLEQYF.

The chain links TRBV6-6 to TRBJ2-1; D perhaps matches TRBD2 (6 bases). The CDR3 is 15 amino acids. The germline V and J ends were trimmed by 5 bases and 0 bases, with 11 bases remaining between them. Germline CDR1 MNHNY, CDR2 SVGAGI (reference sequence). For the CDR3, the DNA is TGTGCCAGCAGTCGGGACTCGAGCTCCTACAATGAGCAGTTCTTC. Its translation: CASSRDSSSYNEQFF.

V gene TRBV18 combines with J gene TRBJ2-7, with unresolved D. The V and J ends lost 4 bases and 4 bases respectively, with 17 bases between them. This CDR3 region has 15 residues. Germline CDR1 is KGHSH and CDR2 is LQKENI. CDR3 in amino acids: CASSRSPSPLYEQYF. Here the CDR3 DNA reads TGTGCCAGCTCACGCAGTCCATCCCCCTTATACGAGCAGTACTTC.

CDR3 bases: TGTGCCAGCAGCCTAGTAGCCGGGAGGGCCTACGAGCAGTACTTC. Protein sequence: CASSLVAGRAYEQYF. The J gene is TRBJ2-7, the V gene TRBV14; 8 bases are a match to TRBD2. Germline V gene lookup returns CDR1 SGHDN and CDR2 FVKESK. Losses at the gene ends were 4 bases for V and 2 bases for J; bases not matched to a gene: 7. The CDR3 is made up of 15 amino acids.

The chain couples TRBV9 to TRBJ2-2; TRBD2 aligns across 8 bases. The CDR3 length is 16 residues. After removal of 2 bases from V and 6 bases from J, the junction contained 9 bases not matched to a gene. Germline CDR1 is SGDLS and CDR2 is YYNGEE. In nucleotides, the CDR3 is TGTGCCAGCAGCGTTTCCAGCGGGAGTCGGGCCGGGGAGCTGTTTTTT. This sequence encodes CASSVSSGSRAGELFF.

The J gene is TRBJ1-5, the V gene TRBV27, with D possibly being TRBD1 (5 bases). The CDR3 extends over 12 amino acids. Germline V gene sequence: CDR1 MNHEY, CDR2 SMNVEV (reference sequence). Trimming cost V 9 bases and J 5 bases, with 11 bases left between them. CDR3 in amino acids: CASRQFDQPQHF. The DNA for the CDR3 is TGTGCCAGTCGACAGTTCGATCAGCCCCAGCATTTT.

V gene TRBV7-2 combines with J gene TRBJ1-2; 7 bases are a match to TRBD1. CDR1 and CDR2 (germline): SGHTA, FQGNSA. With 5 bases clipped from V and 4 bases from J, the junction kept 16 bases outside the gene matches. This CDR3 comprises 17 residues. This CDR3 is CASSLQLGRDSLYGYTF. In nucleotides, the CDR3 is TGTGCCAGCAGCCTCCAGTTAGGCAGGGACAGCCTCTATGGCTACACCTTC.

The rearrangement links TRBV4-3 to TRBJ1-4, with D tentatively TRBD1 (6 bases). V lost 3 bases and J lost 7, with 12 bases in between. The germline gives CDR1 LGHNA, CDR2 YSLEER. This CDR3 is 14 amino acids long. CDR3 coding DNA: TGCGCCAGCAGCCACATCAGGGGCCGTGAAAAACTGTTTTTT. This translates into CASSHIRGREKLFF.

Here the CDR3 DNA reads TGTGCCAGCAGCGTAGAGGGGGACGTCCGTTGGACCGGGGAGCTGTTTTTT. Amino acids: CASSVEGDVRWTGELFF. The chain is built from TRBV9 and TRBJ2-2, with TRBD1 as a possible D gene (6 bases). The CDR3 sequence is 17 residues long. V lost 0 bases and J lost 5, with 17 bases in between. The germline V gene has CDR1 SGDLS and CDR2 YYNGEE.

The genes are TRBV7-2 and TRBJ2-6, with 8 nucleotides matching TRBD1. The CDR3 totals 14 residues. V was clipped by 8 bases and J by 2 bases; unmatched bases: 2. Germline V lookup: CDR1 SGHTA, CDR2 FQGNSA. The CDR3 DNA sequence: TGTGCCAGCTCGACAGGGGCTGGGGCCAACGTCCTGACTTTC. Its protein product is CASSTGAGANVLTF.

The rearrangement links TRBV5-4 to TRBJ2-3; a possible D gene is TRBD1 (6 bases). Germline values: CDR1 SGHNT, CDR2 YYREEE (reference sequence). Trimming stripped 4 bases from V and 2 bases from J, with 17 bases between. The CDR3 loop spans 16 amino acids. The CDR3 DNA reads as TGTGCCAGCAGCCGTGGGGGCACCGGCCCCACAGATACGCAGTATTTT. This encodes CASSRGGTGPTDTQYF.

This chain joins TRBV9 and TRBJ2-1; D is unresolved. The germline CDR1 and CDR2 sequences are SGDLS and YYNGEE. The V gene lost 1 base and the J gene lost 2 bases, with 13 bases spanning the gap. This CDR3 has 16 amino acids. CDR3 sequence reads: CASSVSLGGPYNEQFF. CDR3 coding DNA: TGTGCCAGCAGCGTATCCCTCGGCGGTCCCTACAATGAGCAGTTCTTC.

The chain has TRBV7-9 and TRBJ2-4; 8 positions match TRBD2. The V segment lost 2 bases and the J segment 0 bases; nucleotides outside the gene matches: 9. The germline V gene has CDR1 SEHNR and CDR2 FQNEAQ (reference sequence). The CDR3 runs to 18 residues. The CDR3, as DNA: TGTGCCAGCAGCTTAACAGCGGGAGAACTCCTAGCCAAAAACATTCAGTACTTC. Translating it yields CASSLTAGELLAKNIQYF.

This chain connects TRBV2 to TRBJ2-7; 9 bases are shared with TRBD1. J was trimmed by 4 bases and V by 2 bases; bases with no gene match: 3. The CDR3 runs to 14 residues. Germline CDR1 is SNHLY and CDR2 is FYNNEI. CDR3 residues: CASSEWDREYEQYF. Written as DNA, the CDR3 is TGTGCCAGCAGTGAATGGGACAGGGAGTACGAGCAGTACTTC.

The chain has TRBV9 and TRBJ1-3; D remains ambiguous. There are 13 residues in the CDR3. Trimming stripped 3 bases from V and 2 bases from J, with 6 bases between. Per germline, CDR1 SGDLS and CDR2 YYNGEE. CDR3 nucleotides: TGTGCCAGCAGCGGACCAACTGGAAACACCATATATTTT. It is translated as CASSGPTGNTIYF.

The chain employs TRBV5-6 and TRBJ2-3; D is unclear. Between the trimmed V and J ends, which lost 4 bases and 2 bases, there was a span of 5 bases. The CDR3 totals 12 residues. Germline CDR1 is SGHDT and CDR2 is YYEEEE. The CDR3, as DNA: TGTGCCAGCAGCGAGATCACAGATACGCAGTATTTT. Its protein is CASSEITDTQYF.

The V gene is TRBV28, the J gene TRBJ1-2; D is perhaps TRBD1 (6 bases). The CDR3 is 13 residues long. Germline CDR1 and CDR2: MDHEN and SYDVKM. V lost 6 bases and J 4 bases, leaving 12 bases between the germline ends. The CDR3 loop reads CASSRQASYGYTF. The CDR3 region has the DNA TGTGCCAGCAGCCGACAGGCGTCCTATGGCTACACCTTC.

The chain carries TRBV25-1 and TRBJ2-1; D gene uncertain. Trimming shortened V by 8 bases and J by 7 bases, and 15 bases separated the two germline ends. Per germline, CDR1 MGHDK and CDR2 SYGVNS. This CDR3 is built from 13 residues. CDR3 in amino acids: CASAEPAANEQFF. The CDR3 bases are TGTGCCAGCGCCGAACCCGCAGCAAATGAGCAGTTCTTC. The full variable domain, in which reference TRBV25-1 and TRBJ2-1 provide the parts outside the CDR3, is EADIYQTPRYLVIGTGKKITLECSQTMGHDKMYWYQQDPGMELHLIHYSYGVNSTEKGDLSSESTVSRIRTEHFPLTLESARPSHTSQYLCASAEPAANEQFFGPGTRLTVL.

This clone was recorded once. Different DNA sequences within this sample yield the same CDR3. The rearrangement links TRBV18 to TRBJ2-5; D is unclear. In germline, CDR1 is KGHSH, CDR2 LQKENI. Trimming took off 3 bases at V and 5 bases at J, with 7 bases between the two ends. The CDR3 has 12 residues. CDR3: CASSPKRETQYF. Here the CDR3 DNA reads TGTGCCAGCTCACCCAAGAGGGAGACCCAGTACTTC.

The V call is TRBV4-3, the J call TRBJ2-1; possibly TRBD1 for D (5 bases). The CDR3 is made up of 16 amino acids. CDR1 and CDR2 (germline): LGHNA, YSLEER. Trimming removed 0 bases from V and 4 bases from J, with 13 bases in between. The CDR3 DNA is TGCGCCAGCAGCCAAGATTGGATTCAGGGATACAATGAGCAGTTCTTC. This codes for CASSQDWIQGYNEQFF.

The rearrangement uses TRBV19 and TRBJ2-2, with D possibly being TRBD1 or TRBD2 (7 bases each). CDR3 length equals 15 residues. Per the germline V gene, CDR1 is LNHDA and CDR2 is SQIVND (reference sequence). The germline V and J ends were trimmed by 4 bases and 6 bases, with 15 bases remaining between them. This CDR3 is CASSTQTGRAGELFF. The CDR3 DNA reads TGTGCCAGTAGTACACAGACAGGGAGGGCCGGGGAGCTGTTTTTT.

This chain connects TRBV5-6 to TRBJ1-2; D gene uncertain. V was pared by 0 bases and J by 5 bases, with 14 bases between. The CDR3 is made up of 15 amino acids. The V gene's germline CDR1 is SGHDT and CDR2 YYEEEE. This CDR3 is CASSLGPAQEYGYTF. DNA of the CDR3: TGTGCCAGCAGCTTGGGGCCAGCCCAGGAATATGGCTACACCTTC.

CDR3 loop: CASSPGQGTATNEQFF. The CDR3 DNA reads TGTGCCAGCAGCCCCGGACAGGGGACGGCCACAAATGAGCAGTTCTTC. The chain links TRBV5-4 to TRBJ2-1; 9 positions match TRBD1. The germline gives CDR1 SGHNT, CDR2 YYREEE (reference sequence). The CDR3 has 16 residues. The V gene end was trimmed by 4 bases and the J gene end by 7 bases; junction bases not matched to a gene: 12.

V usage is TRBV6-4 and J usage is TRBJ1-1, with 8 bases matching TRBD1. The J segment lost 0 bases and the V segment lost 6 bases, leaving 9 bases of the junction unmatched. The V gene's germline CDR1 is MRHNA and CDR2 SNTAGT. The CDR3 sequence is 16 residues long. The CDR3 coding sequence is TGTGCCAGCAGAGAGACAGGGGCACCAATGAACACTGAAGCTTTCTTT. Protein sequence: CASRETGAPMNTEAFF.

CDR3 region: CASSQGLAGFYNEQFF. As DNA, the CDR3 is TGCGCCAGCAGCCAAGGACTAGCCGGTTTCTACAATGAGCAGTTCTTC. V usage is TRBV4-3 and J usage is TRBJ2-1, with TRBD2 matching 7 bases. The CDR3 runs to 16 residues. V trimming: 1 base; J trimming: 3 bases; junction bases outside the gene matches: 6. Germline V gives CDR1 LGHNA, CDR2 YSLEER.

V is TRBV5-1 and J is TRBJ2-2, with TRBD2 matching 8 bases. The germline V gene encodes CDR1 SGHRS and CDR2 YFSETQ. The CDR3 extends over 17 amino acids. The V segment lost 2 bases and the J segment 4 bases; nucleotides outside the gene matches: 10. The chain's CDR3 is CASSFGSGGPGTGELFF. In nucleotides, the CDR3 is TGCGCCAGCAGCTTCGGATCGGGAGGGCCGGGCACCGGGGAGCTGTTTTTT.

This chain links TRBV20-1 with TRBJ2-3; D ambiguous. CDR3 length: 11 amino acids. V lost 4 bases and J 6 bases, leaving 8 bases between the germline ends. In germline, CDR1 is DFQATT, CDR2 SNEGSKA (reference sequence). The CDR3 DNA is TGCAGTGCTATCCCTAGGGATACGCAGTATTTT. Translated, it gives CSAIPRDTQYF.

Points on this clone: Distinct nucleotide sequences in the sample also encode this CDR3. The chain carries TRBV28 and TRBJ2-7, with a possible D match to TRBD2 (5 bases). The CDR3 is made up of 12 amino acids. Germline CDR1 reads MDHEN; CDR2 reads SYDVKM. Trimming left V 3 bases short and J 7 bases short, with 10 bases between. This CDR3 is CASSLIRGEQYF. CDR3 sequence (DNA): TGTGCCAGCAGTTTGATACGGGGTGAGCAGTACTTC.

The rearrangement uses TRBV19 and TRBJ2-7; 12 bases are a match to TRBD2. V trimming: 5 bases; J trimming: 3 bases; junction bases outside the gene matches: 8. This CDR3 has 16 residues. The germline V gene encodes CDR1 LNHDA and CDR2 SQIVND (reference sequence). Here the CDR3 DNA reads TGTGCCAGTAGTGGGGGGACTAGCGGGTCGAGCTACGAGCAGTACTTC. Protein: CASSGGTSGSSYEQYF.